This TCR beta chain was documented in a study of blood T cell repertoires in COVID-19. Clones were sequenced by immunoSEQ multiplex PCR, and TCRdb holds only the in-frame ones, with some missing. Altogether about 370,000 clones are present, roughly 92% being singletons, with the ten largest covering 0.7% to 0.95%. The germline V gene has CDR1 SGHKS and CDR2 YYEKEE (reference sequence). V was shortened by 10 bases and J by 5 bases, with 21 bases between the two germline ends. The CDR3 length is 14 residues. Across 20 to 25 US areas, participants ranged in age from roughly 18 to 95 years. Sequences were obtained from PBMCs or T cells enriched from blood (not recorded which). This receptor was taken from a woman aged 35 to 49 who had been exposed to COVID-19. The chain combines TRBV5-5 with TRBJ1-2; D possibly corresponds to TRBD1 (5 bases). This CDR3 reads CASQRGGDRYGYTF. In nucleotides, the CDR3 is TGTGCCTCCCAGCGCGGGGGGGATAGGTATGGCTACACCTTC.